The clone carrying this T cell receptor beta chain has ten or more counts. Thyroid surgery had not been preceded by any treatment in any patient. This sample is drawn from a study of metastatic and nonmetastatic thyroid tumors. The overall study: The study looked at repertoires side by side in blood and in tumor or nodule tissue from malignant and benign thyroid patients.

The ends lost 6 bases at V and 8 bases at J; junction bases unmatched: 18. Germline V lookup: CDR1 MRHNA, CDR2 SNTAGT. The CDR3 runs 17 residues. Original processing methods: In papillary thyroid cancer, a distant-metastasis classifier was built using CDR3 differences across clinicopathological groups. TCRdb re-processed the PCR reads through MiXCR. The authors' filters were not applied to this entry. The data contain 60,000 to 75,000 clones, 4% to 5% of them singletons. Material for sequencing was blood. The source of this sequence is a female donor with papillary thyroid cancer or a benign thyroid nodule (not recorded which). Some clones in this sample may be carry-over from other donors' samples. V gene TRBV6-4 combines with J gene TRBJ2-1; TRBD2 matches 8 bases. CDR3 in amino acids: CASSAEGAGAGVHEQFF. The CDR3 DNA is TGTGCCAGCAGCGCCGAAGGAGCGGGAGCCGGGGTACATGAGCAGTTCTTC.